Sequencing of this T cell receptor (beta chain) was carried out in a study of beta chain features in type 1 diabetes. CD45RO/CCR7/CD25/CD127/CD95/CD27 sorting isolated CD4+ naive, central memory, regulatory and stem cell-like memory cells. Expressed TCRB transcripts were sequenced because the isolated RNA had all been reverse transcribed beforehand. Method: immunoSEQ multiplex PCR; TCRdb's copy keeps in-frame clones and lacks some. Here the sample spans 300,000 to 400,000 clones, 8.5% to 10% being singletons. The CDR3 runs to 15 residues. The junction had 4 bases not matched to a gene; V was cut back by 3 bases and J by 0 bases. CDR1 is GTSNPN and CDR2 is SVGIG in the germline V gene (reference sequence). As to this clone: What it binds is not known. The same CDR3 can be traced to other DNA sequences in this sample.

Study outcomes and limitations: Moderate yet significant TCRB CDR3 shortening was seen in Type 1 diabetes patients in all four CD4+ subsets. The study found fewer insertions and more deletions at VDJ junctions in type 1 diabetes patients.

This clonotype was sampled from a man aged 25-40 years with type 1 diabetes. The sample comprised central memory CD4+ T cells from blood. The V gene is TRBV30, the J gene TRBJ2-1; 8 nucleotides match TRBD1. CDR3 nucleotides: TGTGCCTGGAGCCCAGGACAGGGCTCCTACAATGAGCAGTTCTTC. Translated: CAWSPGQGSYNEQFF.